This T cell receptor beta chain was identified during a study of beta chain features in type 1 diabetes. As for the study in general: Regarding age, gender and cell yields, patients proved similar to healthy donors.

Sorting that relied on CD45RO/CCR7/CD25/CD127/CD95/CD27 yielded CD4+ naive, central memory, regulatory and stem cell-like memory cells. This clone came up a few times. Expressed TCRB transcripts got sequenced, as all isolated RNA was reverse transcribed. TCRdb's table, derived via immunoSEQ multiplex PCR, lists solely in-frame clones and lacks some. The sample includes 680,000 or so clones, 15% to 17% seen only once; the top ten take roughly 0.098%. This sequence was found in a man in his late teens or twenties in good health. The sequenced material came from naive CD4+ T cells from blood.

The DNA of the CDR3 is TGTGCCAGCAGCCTCGGACTGGCCAATGAGCAGTTCTTC. Residues: CASSLGLANEQFF. V is TRBV5-4 and J is TRBJ2-1; the D gene is possibly TRBD2 (5 bases). Germline-derived CDR1 and CDR2 are SGHNT and YYREEE (reference sequence). The CDR3 has 13 amino acids. V was pared by 4 bases and J by 6 bases, with 11 bases between.